The 18 T cell receptor beta chains below all came from one sample that was sequenced in a study of cytomegalovirus exposure and HLA in healthy donors. Using immunoSEQ multiplex PCR, the repertoire was profiled, and TCRdb retains in-frame clones only, with some absent. The sample lists 110,000 to 150,000 clones, over 80% seen once, with 6.2% in the top ten. The sequencing sample was made of PBMCs. These receptors were obtained from a woman in her twenties or thirties in good health and CMV-seropositive.

Points on this clone: The same CDR3 also results from other DNA sequences found in this sample. V is TRBV28 and J is TRBJ2-7; weak D call: TRBD2 (5 bases). Trimming cost V 3 bases and J 0 bases, with 9 bases left between them. The V gene's germline CDR1 is MDHEN and CDR2 SYDVKM. The CDR3 consists of 14 residues. DNA of the CDR3: TGTGCCAGCAGTTTGTCGGGAAACTCCTACGAGCAGTACTTC. As protein: CASSLSGNSYEQYF.

The chain employs TRBV7-8 and TRBJ1-2, with TRBD1 matching over 12 bases. The CDR3 sequence is 19 residues long. Germline CDR1 reads SGHVS; CDR2 reads FQNEAQ. After removal of 1 base from V and 2 bases from J, the junction contained 11 bases not matched to a gene. The DNA of the CDR3 is TGTGCCAGCAGCTTAGTGATCCGGCCGGGACAGGGGGCAAACTATGGCTACACCTTC. This gives the protein CASSLVIRPGQGANYGYTF.

This rearrangement joins TRBV5-3 to TRBJ1-6, with no clear D. TRBV5-3 is an ORF, and what it does is uncertain. The CDR3 covers 13 residues. V lost 6 bases to trimming and J lost 7 bases, with 11 bases between them. CDR3: CARIGRCNSPLHF. CDR3 nucleotide sequence: TGTGCCAGAATAGGCAGGTGCAATTCACCCCTCCACTTT.

The V and J genes are TRBV5-1 and TRBJ2-1, with 9 bases matching TRBD2. The ends lost 0 bases at V and 8 bases at J; junction bases unmatched: 3. There are 14 residues in the CDR3. The V gene's germline CDR1 is SGHRS and CDR2 YFSETQ. The CDR3, as DNA: TGCGCCAGCAGCTTGGTCGGGACTAGCTATGAGCAGTTCTTC. This sequence encodes CASSLVGTSYEQFF.

The rearrangement links TRBV27 to TRBJ1-1, with D possibly TRBD1 on 5 matching bases. The germline V gene has CDR1 MNHEY and CDR2 SMNVEV (reference sequence). The CDR3 consists of 14 residues. V gave up 6 bases and J gave up 4 bases, with 15 bases separating them. CDR3: CASRPGRLGTEAFF. The CDR3 bases are TGTGCCAGCAGGCCAGGGAGGTTGGGCACTGAAGCTTTCTTT.

This clone is a singleton in its sample. CDR3 nucleotide sequence: TGCGCCAGCAGCTTAAACAGGGGACCTGAAGCTTTCTTT. This gives the protein CASSLNRGPEAFF. J is TRBJ1-1 and V is TRBV5-1; 7 nucleotides align to TRBD1. Trimming removed 2 bases from V and 6 bases from J; junction bases left unmatched: 4. The germline V gene has CDR1 SGHRS and CDR2 YFSETQ. The CDR3 runs 13 residues.

The CDR3 region is CASSRRTEATNEKLFF. CDR3 sequence (DNA): TGTGCCAGTAGTCGTCGGACAGAGGCAACTAATGAAAAACTGTTTTTT. V gene TRBV19 combines with J gene TRBJ1-4; weak D call: TRBD1 (6 bases). CDR3 length: 16 residues. Germline V CDR1 and CDR2: LNHDA, SQIVND (reference sequence). The V and J ends lost 5 bases and 0 bases respectively, with 13 bases between them.

The V and J genes are TRBV2 and TRBJ1-1, with a possible D match to TRBD1 (5 bases). CDR1 and CDR2 (germline): SNHLY, FYNNEI. Trimming pared 0 bases from V and 3 bases from J, leaving 20 bases between. The CDR3 contains 18 residues. The CDR3 is CASSEALGQGGQDTEAFF. The DNA of the CDR3 is TGTGCCAGCAGTGAAGCGCTTGGGCAGGGTGGGCAAGACACTGAAGCTTTCTTT.

The J gene is TRBJ2-7, the V gene TRBV27; TRBD2 agrees at 7 bases. Germline V gene lookup returns CDR1 MNHEY and CDR2 SMNVEV (reference sequence). The V segment lost 1 base and the J segment 2 bases; nucleotides outside the gene matches: 2. The CDR3 has 14 amino acids. The CDR3 is CASSLFSGAYEQYF. The CDR3 bases are TGTGCCAGCAGTTTATTCAGCGGGGCCTACGAGCAGTACTTC.

This chain links TRBV5-1 with TRBJ2-5; 7 bases agree with TRBD2. This CDR3 contains 16 residues. Looked up from germline, CDR1 is SGHRS and CDR2 is YFSETQ. V trimming: 1 base; J trimming: 3 bases; junction bases outside the gene matches: 9. The CDR3 nucleotides read TGCGCCAGCAGCTTGAATTTCGGGACTATTGAAGAGACCCAGTACTTC. Protein: CASSLNFGTIEETQYF.

This clone was counted between two and nine times. CDR3 protein: CASSPRQGAYTGELFF. The CDR3 nucleotides are TGTGCCAGCTCACCCCGACAGGGGGCTTACACCGGGGAGCTGTTTTTT. The rearrangement links TRBV18 to TRBJ2-2; the match to TRBD1 covers 10 bases. V was clipped by 3 bases and J by 3 bases; unmatched bases: 4. CDR1 is KGHSH, CDR2 LQKENI, per germline. The CDR3 has 16 residues.

CDR3 residues: CASSSSGGRTDTQYF. In DNA form, the CDR3 reads TGTGCCAGCAGTTCCAGCGGGGGGCGCACAGATACGCAGTATTTT. This sequence joins TRBV6-1 and TRBJ2-3; 9 bases are a match to TRBD2. The CDR3 length is 15 residues. J gave up 1 base and V 5 bases, and 4 bases lay outside the gene matches. Germline lookup yields CDR1 MNHNS and CDR2 SASEGT.

The gene calls are TRBV5-1 and TRBJ1-5; D gene unclear. The CDR3 has 13 amino acids. V lost 0 bases, J lost 5 bases, and 6 bases lay in between. Germline V lookup: CDR1 SGHRS, CDR2 YFSETQ. The CDR3 spells CASSLGRDQPQHF. CDR3 in DNA: TGCGCCAGCAGCTTGGGACGGGATCAGCCCCAGCATTTT.

This sequence joins TRBV7-5 and TRBJ2-7; the tabulated D call, TRBD1, remains unverified against the DNA. TRBV7-5 is a pseudogene locus. CDR3 size: 17 residues. CDR3 DNA: TGTGTCAGAAGCTTAGAAAGAGGGGCAGGGGGTTGCTACGAGCAGTACTTC. This gives the protein CVRSLERGAGGCYEQYF.

This chain joins TRBV2 and TRBJ1-2; D may be TRBD1 (5 bases). In germline, CDR1 is SNHLY, CDR2 FYNNEI. The ends were cut back, 7 bases at V and 14 bases at J, with 20 bases in the middle. The CDR3 has 12 residues. CDR3 in DNA: TGTGCCAGCACCAATGCGGGGCTCGGATTAACCTTC. Translated: CASTNAGLGLTF.

The rearrangement joins TRBV6-1 to TRBJ2-5, with D maybe TRBD2 (5 bases). The germline V and J ends were trimmed by 1 base and 7 bases, with 10 bases remaining between them. Germline V gene data show CDR1 as MNHNS and CDR2 as SASEGT. This CDR3 spans 13 amino acids. The CDR3 sequence is CASSEERGSTQYF. In DNA, the CDR3 is TGTGCCAGCAGTGAAGAACGGGGATCGACCCAGTACTTC.

The chain is built from TRBV6-6 and TRBJ2-5; 7 bases align to TRBD2. The CDR3 totals 16 residues. Germline assignment: CDR1 MNHNY and CDR2 SVGAGI (reference sequence). Losses at the gene ends were 2 bases for V and 7 bases for J; bases not matched to a gene: 13. DNA of the CDR3: TGTGCCAGCAGTTACGCTTGGGGGGGGGTCCCGCCGACCCAGTACTTC. Protein: CASSYAWGGVPPTQYF.

This clone was detected only a few times. The CDR3 DNA reads as TGTGCCAGCAGTGCGCGGGGAACCTACGAGCAGTACTTC. It yields the protein CASSARGTYEQYF. The genes are TRBV6-1 and TRBJ2-7; D is perhaps TRBD2 (6 bases). There are 13 residues in the CDR3. V dropped 4 bases and J dropped 2 bases, with 9 bases sitting between them. In germline, CDR1 is MNHNS, CDR2 SASEGT.